This passage covers 9 T cell receptor beta chains from one sample sequenced in a study of control samples from healthy donors and cancer patients. Clones were read by immunoSEQ multiplex PCR, and TCRdb kept only the in-frame ones, dropping some. Here the sample spans 150,000 to 200,000 clones, around 88% being singletons. The sequenced material came from blood. The receptors stem from a man between 18 and 29 years old in good health.

The V and J genes are TRBV5-1 and TRBJ2-1; no definite D call. Germline values: CDR1 SGHRS, CDR2 YFSETQ. Trimming shortened V by 3 bases and J by 5 bases, and 21 bases separated the two germline ends. CDR3 length equals 17 residues. For the CDR3, the DNA is TGCGCCAGCAGCTCCTACCGGGCCTCGGTCGCCCACAATGAGCAGTTCTTC. It codes for CASSSYRASVAHNEQFF.

The rearrangement links TRBV4-3 to TRBJ1-2, with 8 bases lining up with TRBD1. From germline, CDR1 is LGHNA and CDR2 YSLEER. This CDR3 region has 16 residues. J lost 5 bases, V lost 3 bases, and 11 bases had no gene match. CDR3: CASSQDQTGVSYGYTF. CDR3 nucleotides: TGCGCCAGCAGCCAGGACCAGACAGGGGTTTCATATGGCTACACCTTC.

The gene calls are TRBV7-8 and TRBJ1-5; 9 bases are a match to TRBD1. Germline CDR1 SGHVS, CDR2 FQNEAQ. This CDR3 is 15 amino acids long. Unmatched junction bases numbered 8, after V lost 4 bases and J lost 7 bases. The DNA of the CDR3 is TGTGCCAGCAGCTCTAAGGGACAGGGCCGACAGCCCCAGCATTTT. Protein product: CASSSKGQGRQPQHF.

CDR3 region: CASTRGGGGTDTQYF. Here the CDR3 DNA reads TGTGCCAGCACCCGGGGCGGGGGTGGTACAGATACGCAGTATTTT. This chain uses TRBV7-2 with TRBJ2-3, with TRBD2 matching 7 bases. This CDR3 contains 15 residues. Germline trimming cut 7 bases from V and 3 bases from J; bases unmatched to any gene: 10. Germline CDR1 SGHTA, CDR2 FQGNSA. Full variable domain (outside the CDR3, taken from reference TRBV7-2 and TRBJ2-3): GAGVSQSPSNKVTEKGKDVELRCDPISGHTALYWYRQSLGQGLEFLIYFQGNSAPDKSGLPSDRFSAERTGGSVSTLTIQRTQQEDSAVYLCASTRGGGGTDTQYFGPGTRLTVL.

This clone was detected only a few times. The CDR3 DNA follows: TGTGCCAGCAGCTATAGTATATCACAGGGGTACAATCAGCCCCAGCATTTT. Encoded protein: CASSYSISQGYNQPQHF. V is TRBV7-9 and J is TRBJ1-5; 7 bases agree with TRBD1. The V segment lost 4 bases and the J segment 3 bases; nucleotides outside the gene matches: 12. Germline V gives CDR1 SEHNR, CDR2 FQNEAQ (reference sequence). The CDR3 covers 17 residues.

The CDR3 sequence is CARVVVAPDTQYF. For the CDR3, the DNA is TGCGCCAGAGTCGTGGTAGCTCCAGATACGCAGTATTTT. The rearrangement joins TRBV23-1 to TRBJ2-3; D gene uncertain. TRBV23-1 counts as an open reading frame of uncertain function. The CDR3 consists of 13 residues. V was cut by 9 bases and J by 4 bases, with 14 bases left in between.

V and J are TRBV7-2 and TRBJ2-7; 9 bases match TRBD2. J was trimmed by 5 bases and V by 7 bases; bases with no gene match: 9. The CDR3 spans 14 residues. The germline V gene encodes CDR1 SGHTA and CDR2 FQGNSA. The CDR3 sequence is CASKRGGGGHEQYF. The CDR3 DNA is TGTGCCAGCAAACGTGGCGGGGGGGGGCACGAGCAGTACTTC.

V usage is TRBV3-1 (or the pseudogene TRBV3-2) and J usage is TRBJ1-1; no definite D call. The CDR3 is 11 residues long. Deletions cut 3 bases from V and 6 bases from J, with 5 bases between. Looked up from germline, CDR1 is LGHDT and CDR2 is YNNKEL (reference sequence). The CDR3 DNA is TGTGCCAGCAGCCATGGGGCTGAAGCTTTCTTT. Protein sequence: CASSHGAEAFF.

This sequence joins TRBV27 and TRBJ2-1, with 9 bases identical to TRBD2. CDR1 MNHEY and CDR2 SMNVEV come from the germline V gene (reference sequence). The CDR3 consists of 14 residues. Germline trimming cut 3 bases from V and 6 bases from J; bases unmatched to any gene: 3. DNA of the CDR3: TGTGCCAGCAGTTTGTTGCGGGGGGGCAATGAGCAGTTCTTC. Protein product: CASSLLRGGNEQFF.